One and the same sample provided the 23 T cell receptor beta chains below, sequenced in a study of blood T cell repertoires in COVID-19. TCRdb's copy holds only in-frame clones and misses some; the assay was immunoSEQ multiplex PCR. Here the sample spans 150,000 or so clones, more than 80% being singletons. The specimen sequenced was peripheral blood. These receptors originate from a human donor with acute or convalescent COVID-19. The donor label of this sample is uncertain.

The chain uses TRBV24-1 and TRBJ1-2; 7 bases map to TRBD1. This CDR3 contains 14 residues. The germline V gene encodes CDR1 KGHDR and CDR2 SFDVKD. The junction had 4 bases not matched to a gene; V was cut back by 3 bases and J by 4 bases. CDR3 nucleotide sequence: TGTGCCACCAGTGATGCCGGGACAGTCTATGGCTACACCTTC. Protein: CATSDAGTVYGYTF.

The chain employs TRBV19 and TRBJ2-4, with D perhaps matching TRBD2 (6 bases). Germline CDR1 and CDR2: LNHDA and SQIVND (reference sequence). The CDR3 totals 14 residues. With 4 bases removed from V and 0 bases from J, the gap between germline ends came to 7 bases. CDR3 nucleotide sequence: TGTGCCAGTAGTAGGGGACTAGCCAAAAACATTCAGTACTTC. It yields the protein CASSRGLAKNIQYF.

This chain joins TRBV10-2 and TRBJ2-3; 9 positions agree with TRBD2. Germline values: CDR1 WSHSY, CDR2 SAAADI. There are 15 residues in the CDR3. V lost 6 bases to trimming and J lost 4 bases; unmatched junction nucleotides: 8. This CDR3 is CASSTLAGRADTQYF. Here the CDR3 DNA reads TGCGCCAGCAGCACCCTAGCGGGGAGGGCAGATACGCAGTATTTT.

This clone showed up just once. V and J are TRBV7-6 and TRBJ2-2; TRBD1 agrees at 8 bases. Losses at the gene ends were 5 bases for V and 1 base for J; bases not matched to a gene: 9. The germline CDR1 and CDR2 sequences are SGHVS and FNYEAQ. The CDR3 has 17 residues. The CDR3 DNA is TGTGCCAGCAGCCCCATGTCCGGGACAGGGAACACCGGGGAGCTGTTTTTT. Its translation: CASSPMSGTGNTGELFF.

This clone was seen only a few times. The chain combines TRBV6-5 with TRBJ1-1; unclear D gene. This CDR3 region has 14 residues. The germline V and J ends were trimmed by 5 bases and 2 bases, with 12 bases remaining between them. Germline-derived CDR1 and CDR2 are MNHEY and SVGAGI. CDR3: CASSLREFNTEAFF. The CDR3 bases are TGTGCCAGCAGTCTGAGGGAATTTAACACTGAAGCTTTCTTT.

This rearrangement joins TRBV5-4 to TRBJ2-7; TRBD2 matches 9 bases. The CDR3 runs to 16 residues. After removal of 4 bases from V and 2 bases from J, the junction contained 10 bases not matched to a gene. CDR1 is SGHNT, CDR2 YYREEE, per germline (reference sequence). The CDR3 DNA is TGTGCCAGCAGCGGGACGACTAGCGGCCGACCCTACGAGCAGTACTTC. It specifies CASSGTTSGRPYEQYF.

The chain is built from TRBV11-2 and TRBJ1-2; 9 bases line up with TRBD1. J gave up 5 bases and V 5 bases, and 9 bases lay outside the gene matches. CDR1 is SGHAT, CDR2 FQNNGV, per germline. This CDR3 region has 15 residues. The CDR3 DNA follows: TGTGCCAGCAGCCCGATACCGGGACAGGGATATGGCTACACCTTC. It encodes CASSPIPGQGYGYTF.

The genes are TRBV5-4 and TRBJ1-6; D is possibly TRBD1 (6 bases). The CDR3 sequence is 14 residues long. Germline V gives CDR1 SGHNT, CDR2 YYREEE (reference sequence). With 3 bases removed from V and 7 bases from J, the gap between germline ends came to 11 bases. The CDR3, as DNA: TGTGCCAGCAGCTCCCCAGGGGAGAATTCACCCCTCCACTTT. Translation gives CASSSPGENSPLHF.

This sequence joins TRBV10-3 and TRBJ2-4; tentatively, D is TRBD2 (6 bases). V dropped 0 bases and J dropped 3 bases, with 12 bases sitting between them. The CDR3 contains 16 residues. Looked up from germline, CDR1 is ENHRY and CDR2 is SYGVKD. Written as DNA, the CDR3 is TGTGCCATCAGTGAGTCGGGTTGGGGAGGCAAAAACATTCAGTACTTC. Protein sequence: CAISESGWGGKNIQYF.

The rearrangement joins TRBV5-1 to TRBJ1-2; no clear D gene. V lost 0 bases, J lost 2 bases, and 11 bases lay in between. CDR1 SGHRS and CDR2 YFSETQ come from the germline V gene. The CDR3 is made up of 15 amino acids. CDR3 amino acids: CASSLVGEHNYGYTF. CDR3 nucleotide sequence: TGCGCCAGCAGCTTGGTCGGGGAACACAACTATGGCTACACCTTC.

This chain connects TRBV30 to TRBJ1-1; 11 bases map to TRBD1. Germline loops: CDR1 GTSNPN, CDR2 SVGIG (reference sequence). Losses at the gene ends were 2 bases for V and 7 bases for J; bases not matched to a gene: 9. The CDR3 contains 15 residues. CDR3 DNA: TGTGCCTGGAGTCGACCGGGACAGGGGGGAGTTGAAGCTTTCTTT. Its protein is CAWSRPGQGGVEAFF.

J is TRBJ1-5 and V is TRBV19, with no clear D. The CDR3 has 13 residues. CDR1 and CDR2 from the germline V gene are LNHDA and SQIVND (reference sequence). V dropped 6 bases and J dropped 6 bases, with 12 bases sitting between them. The CDR3 sequence: CASSAWAVQPQHF. As DNA, the CDR3 is TGTGCCAGTAGCGCTTGGGCAGTTCAGCCCCAGCATTTT.

The chain couples TRBV30 to TRBJ1-2, with a weak D call TRBD1 (5 bases). The CDR3 has 13 amino acids. Deletions cut 2 bases from V and 4 bases from J, with 11 bases between. Germline CDR1 is GTSNPN and CDR2 is SVGIG (reference sequence). CDR3 sequence (DNA): TGTGCCTGGAGTCCCGGGGGGTTCTATGGCTACACCTTC. Residues: CAWSPGGFYGYTF. Using reference TRBV30 and TRBJ1-2 for the parts outside the CDR3, the full variable domain is SQTIHQWPATLVQPVGSPLSLECTVEGTSNPNLYWYRQAAGRGLQLLFYSVGIGQISSEVPQNLSASRPQDRQFILSSKKLLLSDSGFYLCAWSPGGFYGYTFGSGTRLTVV.

This clone was seen a few times. The chain has TRBV30 and TRBJ1-1; D unclear. Trimming shortened V by 4 bases and J by 8 bases, and 11 bases separated the two germline ends. Germline loops: CDR1 GTSNPN, CDR2 SVGIG (reference sequence). This CDR3 comprises 11 residues. The chain's CDR3 is CAWNLGREAFF. CDR3 in DNA: TGTGCCTGGAACCTCGGGAGAGAAGCTTTCTTT.

The chain combines TRBV2 with TRBJ2-7, with D perhaps matching TRBD1 (6 bases). The germline V and J ends were trimmed by 3 bases and 0 bases, with 12 bases remaining between them. This CDR3 is 15 amino acids long. Germline CDR1 is SNHLY and CDR2 is FYNNEI. CDR3 sequence: CASSDWGLSSYEQYV. The CDR3 region has the DNA TGTGCCAGCAGTGACTGGGGGCTCAGCTCCTACGAGCAGTACGTC.

This chain connects TRBV6-5 to TRBJ1-2; tentatively, D is TRBD1 (6 bases). The CDR3 has 15 amino acids. Germline CDR1 is MNHEY and CDR2 is SVGAGI. V was shortened by 6 bases and J by 1 base, with 15 bases between the two germline ends. The CDR3 DNA is TGTGCCAGCAGCACGTTAGGACAGAATAACTATGGCTACACCTTC. Its protein is CASSTLGQNNYGYTF.

The rearrangement uses TRBV30 and TRBJ1-6; 7 bases align to TRBD1. Germline lookup yields CDR1 GTSNPN and CDR2 SVGIG (reference sequence). The CDR3 is 13 residues long. The J segment lost 11 bases and the V segment lost 3 bases, leaving 7 bases of the junction unmatched. DNA for the CDR3: TGTGCCTGGAGGAGGACAGGTTTTACACCCCTCCACTTT. Translation: CAWRRTGFTPLHF.

The sample holds one count of this clone. The CDR3 DNA follows: TGTGCCTGGAGTGTGGGGGGGTCAGGAAACACCATATATTTT. This sequence encodes CAWSVGGSGNTIYF. J is TRBJ1-3 and V is TRBV30; possible D gene TRBD1, 5 bases. Trimming left V 0 bases short and J 4 bases short, with 10 bases between. The CDR3 is 14 amino acids. CDR1 is GTSNPN and CDR2 is SVGIG in the germline V gene (reference sequence).

This chain's CDR3 is CASSFSFLGGTEQYF. The CDR3 coding sequence is TGTGCCAGCAGTTTCAGCTTCCTCGGGGGGACCGAGCAGTACTTC. V gene TRBV27 combines with J gene TRBJ2-7; 7 nucleotides match TRBD2. CDR1 is MNHEY, CDR2 SMNVEV, per germline (reference sequence). This CDR3 is 15 amino acids long. The junction had 11 bases not matched to a gene; V was cut back by 3 bases and J by 6 bases.

This clone has just a few counts. The rearrangement joins TRBV27 to TRBJ1-1, with D tentatively TRBD1 (6 bases). The CDR3 loop spans 13 amino acids. Deletions cut 5 bases from V and 2 bases from J, with 9 bases between. Germline CDR1 is MNHEY and CDR2 is SMNVEV (reference sequence). DNA of the CDR3: TGTGCCAGCAGTCCCAGGGGTAACACTGAAGCTTTCTTT. It codes for CASSPRGNTEAFF.

The chain combines TRBV5-1 with TRBJ1-1; D remains unclear. Deletions cut 3 bases from V and 7 bases from J, with 13 bases between. Looked up from germline, CDR1 is SGHRS and CDR2 is YFSETQ. This CDR3 region has 13 residues. The CDR3 region is CASSSLPGGEAFF. As DNA, the CDR3 is TGCGCCAGCAGCTCCTTACCCGGAGGTGAAGCTTTCTTT.

The sample holds one count of this clone. V gene TRBV6-5 combines with J gene TRBJ2-7; maybe TRBD1 (5 bases). Germline V gene lookup returns CDR1 MNHEY and CDR2 SVGAGI. This CDR3 comprises 13 residues. V dropped 0 bases and J dropped 6 bases, with 9 bases sitting between them. The CDR3 bases are TGTGCCAGCAGTTACTCCCAAAGGGGCGAGCAGTACGTC. Its protein is CASSYSQRGEQYV.

The chain recombines TRBV7-9 with TRBJ2-7; 8 positions agree with TRBD1. Germline V gene sequence: CDR1 SEHNR, CDR2 FQNEAQ (reference sequence). V lost 4 bases, J lost 5 bases, and 4 bases stayed unmatched. The CDR3 extends over 13 amino acids. The CDR3, as DNA: TGTGCCAGCAGCTACGGACAGGGCCACGAGCAGTACGTC. Its protein is CASSYGQGHEQYV.